The clone carrying this T cell receptor (beta chain) was observed a few times. The entry originates in a study of blood T cell repertoires in COVID-19. Whole-study context: Sources were T cells, B-cell-depleted T cells, or PBMCs; the material itself was cDNA or gDNA.

Germline V gene data show CDR1 as MGHRA and CDR2 as YSYEKL. V was shortened by 2 bases and J by 2 bases, with 17 bases between the two germline ends. The CDR3 sequence is 17 residues long. Source study methods: Cell counts per sample came from amplifying reference gene primers. Method: immunoSEQ multiplex PCR; TCRdb's copy keeps in-frame clones and lacks some. The D gene and trimming were derived from the DNA, and the V and J assignments and clone size from that table. In the table there are roughly 62,000 clones, roughly 84% of which are singletons. The rearrangement uses TRBV4-1 and TRBJ2-3, with D possibly TRBD1 on 5 matching bases. The origin of this receptor is a woman older than 75 with active or convalescent COVID-19. The sequenced material came from peripheral blood. DNA of the CDR3: TGCGCCAGCAGCCAACTCCCCGGGCCTGGGGCCACAGATACGCAGTATTTT. Translation gives CASSQLPGPGATDTQYF.